The subject of this entry is one TCR beta chain. CDR1 and CDR2 (germline): ENHRY, SYGVKD. V shed 5 bases and J shed 1 base, with 9 bases lying between them. The CDR3 sequence is 13 residues long. This entry is derived from a study of spatial heterogeneity in lung cancer. In the study overall: When available, follow-up PBMC samples taken a median of roughly 26 months after resection were sequenced. A consistent excess of beta-chain over alpha-chain sequences was detected.

TCRdb re-called the 5' RACE reads with MiXCR, one entry per CDR3 protein. This sample has about 25,000 distinct CDR3 sequences; 5.5% to 7% occur once, and the top ten carry 22%. The time point: blood at routine non-recurrence follow-up after resection. Tumor, nontumor lung or frozen PBMC supplied whole RNA that was sequenced unsorted. The genes are TRBV10-3 and TRBJ2-7, with a possible D match to TRBD1 (5 bases). Sequences were derived from PBMCs, sampled at follow-up. The source is a male donor with early-stage non-small cell lung cancer. CDR3 in amino acids: CAISPGPSYEQYF. In DNA form, the CDR3 reads TGTGCCATCAGTCCAGGGCCGTCCTACGAGCAGTACTTC.